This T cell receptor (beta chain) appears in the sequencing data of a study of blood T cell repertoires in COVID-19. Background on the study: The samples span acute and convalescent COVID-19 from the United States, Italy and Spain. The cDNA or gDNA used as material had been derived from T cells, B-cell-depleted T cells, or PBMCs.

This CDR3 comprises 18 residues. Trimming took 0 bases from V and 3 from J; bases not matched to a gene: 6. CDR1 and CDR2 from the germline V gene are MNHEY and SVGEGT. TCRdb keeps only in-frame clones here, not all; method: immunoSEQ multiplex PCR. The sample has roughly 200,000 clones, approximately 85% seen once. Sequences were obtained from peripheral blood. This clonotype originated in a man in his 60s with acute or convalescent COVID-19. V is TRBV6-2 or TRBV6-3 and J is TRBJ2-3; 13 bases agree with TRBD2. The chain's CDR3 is CASSYSKWTSGRTDTQYF. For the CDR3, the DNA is TGTGCCAGCAGTTACTCGAAATGGACTAGCGGGAGAACAGATACGCAGTATTTT.